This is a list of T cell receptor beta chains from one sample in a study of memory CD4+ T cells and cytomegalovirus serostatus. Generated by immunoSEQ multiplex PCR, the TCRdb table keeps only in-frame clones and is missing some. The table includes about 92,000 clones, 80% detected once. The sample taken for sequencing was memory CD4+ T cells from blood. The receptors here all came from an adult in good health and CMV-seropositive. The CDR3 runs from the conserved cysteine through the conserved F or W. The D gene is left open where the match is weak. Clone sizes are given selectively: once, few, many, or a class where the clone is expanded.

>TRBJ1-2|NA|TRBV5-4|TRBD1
TGTGCCAGCCATTGGGACAGGGAGTATGACTACACCTTC
CASHWDREYDYTF
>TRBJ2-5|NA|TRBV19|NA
TGTGCCAGTAAACAACCCGGGGAGACCCAGTACTTC
CASKQPGETQYF
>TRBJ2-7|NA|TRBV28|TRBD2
TGTGCCAGCAGCCAGGGCGGGGGACTAGCTTCCTACGAGCAGTACTTC
CASSQGGGLASYEQYF
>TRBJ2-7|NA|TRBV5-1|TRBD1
TGCGCCAGCAGCCCGGAAAAGACAGGGAATGACGACTACCCCTACGAGCAGTACTTC
CASSPEKTGNDDYPYEQYF
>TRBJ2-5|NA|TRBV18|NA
TGTGCCAGCTCACCAGACCAAGAGACCCAGTACTTC
CASSPDQETQYF
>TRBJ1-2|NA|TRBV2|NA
TGTGCCAGCAGAACAGGGTTTCCTGGGTATGGCTACACCTTC
CASRTGFPGYGYTF
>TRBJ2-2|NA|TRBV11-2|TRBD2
TGTGCCAGCAGCTTTACTAGCGGGAGAACCGGGGAGCTGTTTTTT
CASSFTSGRTGELFF
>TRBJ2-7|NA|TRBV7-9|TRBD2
TGTGCCAGCAGCAGGTGGACTAGCGGGGATATGAACGAGCAGTACTTC
CASSRWTSGDMNEQYF
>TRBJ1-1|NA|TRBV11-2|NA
TGTGCCAGCAGCTTAGGGCTCTGGGAGATCGGTACTGAAGCTTTCTTT
CASSLGLWEIGTEAFF
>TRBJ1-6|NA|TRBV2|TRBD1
TGTGCCAGCAGTAACAGGGGGAGTGGATCACCCCTCCACTTT
CASSNRGSGSPLHF
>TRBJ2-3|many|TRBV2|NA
TGTGCCAGCAGGGTAGATTACACAGATACGCAGTATTTT
CASRVDYTDTQYF
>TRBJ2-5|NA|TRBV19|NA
TGTGCCAGTAAGGAGACAGACCAAGAGACCCAGTACTTC
CASKETDQETQYF
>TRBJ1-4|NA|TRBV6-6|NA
TGTGCCAGCAGTTACGAGGGCCAAGCCAGAGAAAAACTGTTTTTT
CASSYEGQAREKLFF
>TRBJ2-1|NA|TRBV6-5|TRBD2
TGTGCCAGCAGTTACTCTGCTAGCGGCCACAATGAGCAGTTCTTC
CASSYSASGHNEQFF
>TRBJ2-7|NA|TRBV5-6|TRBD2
TGTGCCAGCAGCTTGGTCGGGGGGAGCTCCTACGAGCAGTACTTC
CASSLVGGSSYEQYF
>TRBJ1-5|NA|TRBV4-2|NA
TGTGCCAGCAGCCAAGAAGGTCAGGGACCTCAGCCCCAGCATTTT
CASSQEGQGPQPQHF
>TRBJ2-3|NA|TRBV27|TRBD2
TGTGCCAGCAGACCTCGGACTAGCGGGAGGGGGTCAGATACGCAGTATTTT
CASRPRTSGRGSDTQYF
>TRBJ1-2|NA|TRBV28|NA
TGTGCCAGCAGTCCCCCACGGTGGCATGGCTACACCTTC
CASSPPRWHGYTF
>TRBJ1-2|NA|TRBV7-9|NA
TGTGCCAGCAGCTTCGGCTTGTCAGGGGACCGCGCTGGCTACACCTTC
CASSFGLSGDRAGYTF
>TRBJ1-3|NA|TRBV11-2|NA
TGTGCCAGCACCCCTCACCCGCCGGGAAACACCATATATTTT
CASTPHPPGNTIYF
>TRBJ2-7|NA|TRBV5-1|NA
TGCGCCAGCAGCTTAGGCTACGAGCAGTACTTC
CASSLGYEQYF
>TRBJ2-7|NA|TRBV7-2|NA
TGTGCCAGCAGCTTCTCGGGCAGCCGGGGGGAGCAGTACTTC
CASSFSGSRGEQYF
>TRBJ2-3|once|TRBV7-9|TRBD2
TGTGCCAGCAGCCCGGGACTAGCGAAAAGCACAGATACGCAGTATTTT
CASSPGLAKSTDTQYF
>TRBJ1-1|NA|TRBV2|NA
TGTGCCAGCAGTTGGACTTGGGACACTGAAGCTTTCTTT
CASSWTWDTEAFF
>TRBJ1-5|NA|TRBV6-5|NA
TGTGCCAGCAGAGGCAGGAATCAGCCCCAGCATTTT
CASRGRNQPQHF
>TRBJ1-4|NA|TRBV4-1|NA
TGCGCCAGCAGCCAAGGTGTCCAGGTTAATGAAAAACTGTTTTTT
CASSQGVQVNEKLFF
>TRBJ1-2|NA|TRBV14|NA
TGTGCCAGCAGCCAAGAGAGGACGGGGGGCTACACCTTC
CASSQERTGGYTF
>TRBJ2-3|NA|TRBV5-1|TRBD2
TGCGCCAGCAGGCTAGCGGGCATGATTGCAGATACGCAGTATTTT
CASRLAGMIADTQYF
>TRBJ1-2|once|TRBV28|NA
TGTGCCAGCAGTCCTACAGGTGCAGGGCGCAGTGGCTACACCTTC
CASSPTGAGRSGYTF
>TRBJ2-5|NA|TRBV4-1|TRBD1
TGCGCCAGCAGCCAAGCCGGGACAGGCGAAGAGACCCAGTACTTC
CASSQAGTGEETQYF
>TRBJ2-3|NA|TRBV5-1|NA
TGCGCCAGCAGCCCCGACGGGAGAGAGACAGATACGCAGTATTTT
CASSPDGRETDTQYF
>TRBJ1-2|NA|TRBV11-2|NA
TGTGCCAGCAGCTTGGGAAACTCTCTATCGGGCTACACCTTC
CASSLGNSLSGYTF
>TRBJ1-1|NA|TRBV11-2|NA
TGTGCCAGCAGCCGCTCGGGGACAATGAACACTGAAGCTTTCTTT
CASSRSGTMNTEAFF
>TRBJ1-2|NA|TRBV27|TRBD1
TGTGCCAGCAGCCGGACAGGGGCATATGGCTACACCTTC
CASSRTGAYGYTF
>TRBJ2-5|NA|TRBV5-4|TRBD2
TGTGCCAGCAGCTTGGAAGCGGGAAACCAAGAGACCCAGTACTTC
CASSLEAGNQETQYF
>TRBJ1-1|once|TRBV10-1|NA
TGCGCCAGCCCCGAATTCAGCGGAGAAACTGAAGCTTTCTTT
CASPEFSGETEAFF
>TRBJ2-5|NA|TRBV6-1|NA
TGTGCCAGCAGTGATGCCGGACGGGAAGAGACCCAGTACTTC
CASSDAGREETQYF
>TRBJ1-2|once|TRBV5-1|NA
TGCGCCAGCAGCTCCACACGGGGGGCGGAAGGCTACACCTTC
CASSSTRGAEGYTF
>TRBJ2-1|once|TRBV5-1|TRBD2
TGCGCCAGCAGCCTTAGCGGGAGGGAGGGCAATGAGCAGTTCTTC
CASSLSGREGNEQFF
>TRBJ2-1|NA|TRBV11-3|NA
TGTGCCAGCAGCTTAGAGGCTAGCGCGTACAATGAGCAGTTCTTC
CASSLEASAYNEQFF
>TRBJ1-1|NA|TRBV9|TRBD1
TGTGCCAGCAGCGCACCAGGGGGCGCGAAAGGGGTGAACACTGAAGCTTTCTTT
CASSAPGGAKGVNTEAFF
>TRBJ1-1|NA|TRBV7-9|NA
TGTGCCAGCAGCCCCCCCGCCACCAGTGAAGCTTTCTTT
CASSPPATSEAFF
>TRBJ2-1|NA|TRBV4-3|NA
TGCGCCAGCAGCCAAGATCGGGGGAGCCCGCTAGTCTTC
CASSQDRGSPLVF
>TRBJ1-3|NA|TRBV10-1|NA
TGCGCCAGCAGTGAGTCCGGGCGTCTATTTGGAAACACCATATATTTT
CASSESGRLFGNTIYF
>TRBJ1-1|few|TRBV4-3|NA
TGCGCCAGCAGCCAAGTGGGCCGATGGGGACATTCGGACACTGAAGCTTTCTTT
CASSQVGRWGHSDTEAFF
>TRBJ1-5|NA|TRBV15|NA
TGTGCCACCAGCTCCCGGGCCAAAACGATTAGCAATCAGCCCCAGCATTTT
CATSSRAKTISNQPQHF
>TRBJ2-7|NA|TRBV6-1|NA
TGTGCCAGCAGTGGGGGGACCTACGAGCAGTACTTC
CASSGGTYEQYF
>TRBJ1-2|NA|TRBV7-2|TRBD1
TGTGCCAGCAGCTTAGGGGGACAGGGGGCTGAGGGCTACACCTTC
CASSLGGQGAEGYTF
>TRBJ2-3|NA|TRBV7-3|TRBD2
TGTGCCAGCAGCTTAGGGGCTAGCGGGAGGGCAGATACGCAGTATTTT
CASSLGASGRADTQYF
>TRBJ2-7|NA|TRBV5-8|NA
TGTGCCAGCAGCTTACTCCAGGGGCCCTACGAGCAGTACTTC
CASSLLQGPYEQYF
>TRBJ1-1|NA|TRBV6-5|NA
TGTGCCAGCAGTTACTTCACTGAAGCTTTCTTT
CASSYFTEAFF
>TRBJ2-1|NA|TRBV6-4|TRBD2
TGTGCCAGCAGTCCAACCTCGAGCGGGGGAACCTACAATGAGCAGTTCTTC
CASSPTSSGGTYNEQFF
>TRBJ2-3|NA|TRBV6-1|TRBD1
TGTGCCAGCCGCAGACAGGGTGCAGATACGCAGTATTTT
CASRRQGADTQYF
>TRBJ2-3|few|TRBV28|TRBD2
TGTGCCAGCAGTTTAGCGGGAGAGCGCACAGATACGCAGTATTTT
CASSLAGERTDTQYF
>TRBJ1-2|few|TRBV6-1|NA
TGTGCCAGCAGTGAAGCAAGGGAGTACACCTTC
CASSEAREYTF
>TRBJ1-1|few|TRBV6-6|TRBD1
TGTGCCAGCAGTTCGCTAGCCGGGACAGGGCATGAAGCTTTCTTT
CASSSLAGTGHEAFF
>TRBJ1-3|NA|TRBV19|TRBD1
TGTGCCAGCGGTGACAGGGGAGGGGAGGTCGGAAACACCATATATTTT
CASGDRGGEVGNTIYF
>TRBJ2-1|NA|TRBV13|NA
TGTGCCAGCAGCTTAAAGTGGGGGAAGGGGGGGGACCTATACAATGAGCAGTTCTTC
CASSLKWGKGGDLYNEQFF
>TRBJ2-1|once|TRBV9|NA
TGTGCCAGCAGCGTAGAGTGGCGGGGAGCCTACAATGAGCAGTTCTTC
CASSVEWRGAYNEQFF